This TCR beta chain came from a study (dated by TCRdb to about 2015). Describing the broader study: The study examined whether tumor-infiltrating Tregs in breast cancer are drawn from blood Tregs or arise in situ by conversion from other CD4+ T cell subsets.

Amplification of full-length TCR variable regions was done by 5' RACE PCR using constant-region reverse primers, and this step was followed by semi-nested PCR with Nested Universal Primer A. Using the ReliaPrep RNA Cell Miniprep System, total RNA was extracted, and the SMARTer RACE 5'/3' Kit was then used to reverse transcribe the RNA into 5'RACE-ready cDNA. Multiplex adaptors were used to barcode the full-length TCR alpha and beta libraries, which were then sequenced on an Illumina MiSeq. In the source study's methods: For each of nine subset-tissue groups, sequencing data from the five patients were pooled, and the groups were then compared using unsupervised clustering of TCR gene usage. The Morisita-Horn index, with shared sequences weighted by their contribution to each repertoire, was used to calculate repertoire similarity. The public reads were reanalyzed by TCRdb: fastp trimming at Q25, MiXCR alignment, in-frame beta chains only. Records with the same CDR3 protein are collapsed into one entry carrying the most frequent genes and DNA. The V and J calls shown here were made by TCRdb, not taken from the authors' results. Within this sample are about 60,000 distinct CDR3 sequences, with approximately 29% of them counted one time only. The ten largest clones add up to around 2% of the sample.

What the research found in general, with its limitations: In terms of TCR gene usage, tumor memory CD4+ T cells clustered together with blood and lymph node memory CD4+ cells, as well as with lymph node naive CD4+ cells. Tumor-infiltrating Treg TCR alpha and beta sequences overlapped most with tumor naive CD4+ T cells, then with blood naive CD4+ T cells. The larger-cohort validation was restricted to a single TCR beta V-J rearrangement rather than whole repertoires.

The Miltenyi Naive CD4+ T Cell Isolation kit was used to purify naive CD4+ T cells, and CD25 microbeads were used to remove Tregs. Tregs, naive and memory CD4+ T cells from tumor, blood and ipsilateral draining lymph nodes of a few breast cancer patients underwent full-length TCR alpha and beta sequencing. Tumor tissue, along with lymph nodes from ipsilateral axillary dissection, was perfused with PBS, minced, and then digested using collagenase I and hyaluronidase. Sorted cell populations were confirmed by FACS to exceed 90% purity. This clonotype is a singleton in its sample. Its antigen is unknown. The sample holds no much larger clone one base away, and base qualities are not on file. One read alone lends weak support. CDR1 and CDR2 are drawn from the germline V gene: KGHDR, SFDVKD. The junction shows trimming of 4 bases on V and 5 bases on J, plus 19 bases between the germline ends. Taken from cysteine to phenylalanine, the CDR3 has 16 residues. Just CDR3 DNA is preserved here, 48 bases in frame from base 1.

Sequencing input: tumor-infiltrating naive CD4+ T cells sorted from the breast tumor. The cell subset or site label here, explained by the study, means: naive CD4+ T cells, CD4+CD45RA+CD25-. The V and J genes are TRBV24-1 and TRBJ2-5; the D gene is perhaps TRBD2, from 5 matching bases. The sequence derives from a female donor with breast cancer. The CDR3: CATSEPPGRGWETQYF. The nucleotides are TGTGCCACCAGTGAACCCCCCGGACGGGGATGGGAGACCCAGTACTTC.